A selection of T cell receptor beta chains follows, all from one sample in a study of T cell responses to AZD1222 COVID-19 vaccine. Produced via immunoSEQ multiplex PCR; TCRdb's table is partial and in-frame only. The data show around 140,000 clones, with 85% to 95% seen just once and 9.5% to 15% held by the top ten. The material sequenced was peripheral blood, taken after recovery from COVID-19. These receptors were obtained from an adult who had recovered from COVID-19. CDR3s include the opening cysteine and the closing phenylalanine or tryptophan. The D gene is left open where the match is weak. Size values are once, few and many counts, or a class for expanded clones, and some rows have none.

d_gene: NA; j_gene: TRBJ2-3; v_gene: TRBV5-1; abundance: once; CDR3nt: TGCGCCAGCAGGCCGCTGCAGGGTGAAGGCACAGATACGCAGTATTTT; CDR3aa: CASRPLQGEGTDTQYF
d_gene: NA; j_gene: TRBJ2-2; v_gene: TRBV11-2; abundance: once; CDR3nt: TGTGCCAGCAGCTTAGGGACCACCGGGGAGCTGTTTTTT; CDR3aa: CASSLGTTGELFF
d_gene: NA; j_gene: TRBJ1-3; v_gene: TRBV5-4; abundance: NA; CDR3nt: TGTGCCAGCAGCTTGTCGGGGATCCTGTCTGGAAACACCATATATTTT; CDR3aa: CASSLSGILSGNTIYF
d_gene: NA; j_gene: TRBJ2-5; v_gene: TRBV5-5; abundance: NA; CDR3nt: TGTGCCAGCAGCCGATTCAGCCTCTTCCCAGGGTTAGGGGAGACCCAGTACTTC; CDR3aa: CASSRFSLFPGLGETQYF
d_gene: TRBD2; j_gene: TRBJ2-3; v_gene: TRBV28; abundance: once; CDR3nt: TGTGCCAGCAGTTTCTTTTCAAGGCGGGAGCAAACAGATACGCAGTATTTT; CDR3aa: CASSFFSRREQTDTQYF
d_gene: NA; j_gene: TRBJ2-5; v_gene: TRBV6-5; abundance: NA; CDR3nt: TGTGCCAGCAGTTCCGGTTCGACAGGGAGGACGGAGACCCAGTACTTC; CDR3aa: CASSSGSTGRTETQYF
d_gene: NA; j_gene: TRBJ2-7; v_gene: TRBV5-1; abundance: NA; CDR3nt: TGCGCCAGCAGCCCCTTCAGTGTAACCTACGAGCAGTACTTC; CDR3aa: CASSPFSVTYEQYF
d_gene: TRBD1; j_gene: TRBJ2-7; v_gene: TRBV12-3/TRBV12-4; abundance: NA; CDR3nt: TGTGCCAGCAGTTTTGGACAGGCCGAGCAGTACTTC; CDR3aa: CASSFGQAEQYF
d_gene: NA; j_gene: TRBJ2-2; v_gene: TRBV29-1; abundance: NA; CDR3nt: TGCAGCGTTGAAGATGGGGCGTGGGGCACCGGGGAGCTGTTTTTT; CDR3aa: CSVEDGAWGTGELFF
d_gene: TRBD2; j_gene: TRBJ2-7; v_gene: TRBV19; abundance: NA; CDR3nt: TGTGCCAGTAAGGGACTAGGCTTTGATTCGGGGGAGCAGTACTTC; CDR3aa: CASKGLGFDSGEQYF
d_gene: TRBD1; j_gene: TRBJ1-5; v_gene: TRBV27; abundance: NA; CDR3nt: TGTGCCAGCAGTCCTAGGACAGGGAATAGCAATCAGCCCCAGCATTTT; CDR3aa: CASSPRTGNSNQPQHF
d_gene: NA; j_gene: TRBJ1-2; v_gene: TRBV24-1; abundance: NA; CDR3nt: TGTGCCACCAGTGGAAACCCCCCCACCTATGGCTACACCTTC; CDR3aa: CATSGNPPTYGYTF
d_gene: NA; j_gene: TRBJ2-5; v_gene: TRBV2; abundance: NA; CDR3nt: TGTGCCAGCAGTGCGGACTGGCAAGAGACCCAGTACTTC; CDR3aa: CASSADWQETQYF
d_gene: NA; j_gene: TRBJ1-1; v_gene: TRBV4-1; abundance: NA; CDR3nt: TGCGCCAGCAGCCAAGGTATGAACACTGAAGCTTTCTTT; CDR3aa: CASSQGMNTEAFF
d_gene: TRBD1; j_gene: TRBJ2-2; v_gene: TRBV6-6; abundance: NA; CDR3nt: TGTGCCAGCAGTGAGACAGGGGCGAACACCGGGGAGCTGTTTTTT; CDR3aa: CASSETGANTGELFF
d_gene: NA; j_gene: TRBJ1-1; v_gene: TRBV7-9; abundance: NA; CDR3nt: TGTGCCAGCAGCTTAAGGAGAGAAAACACTGAAGCTTTCTTT; CDR3aa: CASSLRRENTEAFF
d_gene: TRBD2; j_gene: TRBJ2-2; v_gene: TRBV24-1; abundance: NA; CDR3nt: TGTGCCACCCATGCACCCTCAATCAAATCCGGGACTAGCGGGAGGGCCGTAGGCGGGGAGCTGTTTTTT; CDR3aa: CATHAPSIKSGTSGRAVGGELFF
d_gene: TRBD1; j_gene: TRBJ1-2; v_gene: TRBV7-3; abundance: NA; CDR3nt: TGTGCCAGCAGCTCCGGGACAGGGCACGCTAACTATGGCTACACCTTC; CDR3aa: CASSSGTGHANYGYTF
d_gene: TRBD2; j_gene: TRBJ2-7; v_gene: TRBV6-5; abundance: NA; CDR3nt: TGTGCCAGCAGCCTCGGGGGAGGGTACGAGCAGTACTTC; CDR3aa: CASSLGGGYEQYF
d_gene: NA; j_gene: TRBJ2-7; v_gene: TRBV7-6; abundance: NA; CDR3nt: TGTGCCAGCAGCTTAGAGGCGGGTCCTCGAATCAGGCAGTACTTC; CDR3aa: CASSLEAGPRIRQYF
d_gene: TRBD2; j_gene: TRBJ2-7; v_gene: TRBV11-2; abundance: NA; CDR3nt: TGTGCCAGCAGCTTGGGAGGGGAGGGCGAGCAGTACTTC; CDR3aa: CASSLGGEGEQYF
d_gene: NA; j_gene: TRBJ2-5; v_gene: TRBV20-1; abundance: once; CDR3nt: TGCAGTGCTCCGGGGACCCAGTACTTC; CDR3aa: CSAPGTQYF
d_gene: NA; j_gene: TRBJ2-1; v_gene: TRBV2; abundance: NA; CDR3nt: TGTGCCAGCAGTGAAGCACCAGGGGTTATCTACAATGAGCAGTTCTTC; CDR3aa: CASSEAPGVIYNEQFF
d_gene: TRBD2; j_gene: TRBJ2-5; v_gene: TRBV11-2; abundance: NA; CDR3nt: TGTGCCAGCAGCACTAATCGCGGGAGCCAAGAGACCCAGTACTTC; CDR3aa: CASSTNRGSQETQYF
d_gene: NA; j_gene: TRBJ2-2; v_gene: TRBV24-1; abundance: NA; CDR3nt: TGTGCCACCAGTGTAAGGGCGAACACCGGGGAGCTGTTTTTT; CDR3aa: CATSVRANTGELFF
d_gene: TRBD1; j_gene: TRBJ2-5; v_gene: TRBV19; abundance: NA; CDR3nt: TGTGCCAGTAGTAGAGGAGGACAGGTCCGAGAGACCCAGTACTTC; CDR3aa: CASSRGGQVRETQYF
d_gene: TRBD1; j_gene: TRBJ1-4; v_gene: TRBV4-1; abundance: NA; CDR3nt: TGCGCCAGCAGCCCCCGGGACAGGGGGCCGGGTAATGAAAAACTGTTTTTT; CDR3aa: CASSPRDRGPGNEKLFF
d_gene: TRBD1; j_gene: TRBJ1-4; v_gene: TRBV5-1; abundance: NA; CDR3nt: TGCGCCAGCAGCTTGGAGGGACAGGGGAATGAAAAACTGTTTTTT; CDR3aa: CASSLEGQGNEKLFF
d_gene: NA; j_gene: TRBJ2-5; v_gene: TRBV7-9; abundance: few; CDR3nt: TGTGCCAGCAGCACATCCTCCGGGACTCAAGAGACCCAGTACTTC; CDR3aa: CASSTSSGTQETQYF
d_gene: TRBD2; j_gene: TRBJ2-1; v_gene: TRBV20-1; abundance: few; CDR3nt: TGCAGTGCTAGTGGGTACGGGGCTAGGCGGGAGAGCTCCTACAATGAGCAGTTCTTC; CDR3aa: CSASGYGARRESSYNEQFF
d_gene: TRBD1; j_gene: TRBJ1-2; v_gene: TRBV6-5; abundance: NA; CDR3nt: TGTGCCAGCATCGGACAGGGGGGCTATGGCTACACCTTC; CDR3aa: CASIGQGGYGYTF
d_gene: NA; j_gene: TRBJ2-1; v_gene: TRBV6-5; abundance: NA; CDR3nt: TGTGCCAGCAGCAGACAGGAGAACAATGAGCAGTTCTTC; CDR3aa: CASSRQENNEQFF
d_gene: NA; j_gene: TRBJ1-2; v_gene: TRBV11-2; abundance: NA; CDR3nt: TGTGCCAGCAGCTTGGGCAGGCGAGGCTACACCTTC; CDR3aa: CASSLGRRGYTF
d_gene: NA; j_gene: TRBJ1-1; v_gene: TRBV6-5; abundance: NA; CDR3nt: TGTGCCAGCAGTTACTCTCAGACAGTGAACACTGAAGCTTTCTTT; CDR3aa: CASSYSQTVNTEAFF
d_gene: NA; j_gene: TRBJ2-7; v_gene: TRBV18; abundance: NA; CDR3nt: TGTGCCAGCTCACCAGTGTGGGAGTCCTACGAGCAGTACTTC; CDR3aa: CASSPVWESYEQYF
d_gene: NA; j_gene: TRBJ2-7; v_gene: TRBV27; abundance: NA; CDR3nt: TGTGCCAGCAGCCTAGCTGGGACAATCGAACAGTACTTC; CDR3aa: CASSLAGTIEQYF
d_gene: NA; j_gene: TRBJ2-7; v_gene: TRBV28; abundance: NA; CDR3nt: TGTGCCAGCAGTTCCTGGGAAGCAGGAGGGGTCGAGCAGTACTTC; CDR3aa: CASSSWEAGGVEQYF
d_gene: NA; j_gene: TRBJ2-3; v_gene: TRBV19; abundance: NA; CDR3nt: TGTGCCAGTGGGGTCCGCACAGATACGCAGTATTTT; CDR3aa: CASGVRTDTQYF
d_gene: TRBD1; j_gene: TRBJ2-7; v_gene: TRBV7-9; abundance: NA; CDR3nt: TGTGCCAGCAGCTTAGGAGGGACAGGGGGCCGCGAGCAGTACTTC; CDR3aa: CASSLGGTGGREQYF
d_gene: NA; j_gene: TRBJ2-2; v_gene: TRBV27; abundance: NA; CDR3nt: TGTGCCAGCAGTTTATCGGCGTGGACAGCCCCCTTGGGGGAGCTGTTTTTT; CDR3aa: CASSLSAWTAPLGELFF
d_gene: TRBD2; j_gene: TRBJ2-2; v_gene: TRBV4-1; abundance: NA; CDR3nt: TGCGCCAGCAGCCAAGATCTGACTAGCGGGAGCACCGGGGAGCTGTTTTTT; CDR3aa: CASSQDLTSGSTGELFF
d_gene: TRBD2; j_gene: TRBJ2-7; v_gene: TRBV3-1/TRBV3-2; abundance: once; CDR3nt: TGTGCCAGCAGCCCTAGGACTAGCGGGATAAGCTCCTACGAGCAGTACTTC; CDR3aa: CASSPRTSGISSYEQYF
d_gene: NA; j_gene: TRBJ1-5; v_gene: TRBV5-5; abundance: NA; CDR3nt: TGTGCCAGCAGCTTGGGTAATAGCAATCAGCCCCAGCATTTT; CDR3aa: CASSLGNSNQPQHF
d_gene: NA; j_gene: TRBJ2-2; v_gene: TRBV6-2/TRBV6-3; abundance: NA; CDR3nt: TGTGCCAGCAGTCAAAGTATTGACACCGGGGAGCTGTTTTTT; CDR3aa: CASSQSIDTGELFF
d_gene: TRBD2; j_gene: TRBJ2-1; v_gene: TRBV7-2; abundance: NA; CDR3nt: TGTGCCAGCAGCTTCGGACTAGCGGGAGGGCCGCATGAGCAGTTCTTC; CDR3aa: CASSFGLAGGPHEQFF
d_gene: NA; j_gene: TRBJ2-7; v_gene: TRBV29-1; abundance: NA; CDR3nt: TGCAGCGTACGGGACGGTTCCTACGAGCAGTACTTC; CDR3aa: CSVRDGSYEQYF
d_gene: NA; j_gene: TRBJ2-3; v_gene: TRBV18; abundance: NA; CDR3nt: TGTGCCAGCTCGTCGGGGGCCCGGAGCACAGATACGCAGTATTTT; CDR3aa: CASSSGARSTDTQYF
d_gene: NA; j_gene: TRBJ2-3; v_gene: TRBV9; abundance: NA; CDR3nt: TGTGCCAGCAGCGTTGGAGATACGCAGTATTTT; CDR3aa: CASSVGDTQYF
d_gene: NA; j_gene: TRBJ2-5; v_gene: TRBV9; abundance: NA; CDR3nt: TGTGCCAGCGGGAAGCACAGGGTTAATGGTGAAGAGACCCAGTACTTC; CDR3aa: CASGKHRVNGEETQYF
d_gene: NA; j_gene: TRBJ2-1; v_gene: TRBV7-9; abundance: NA; CDR3nt: TGTGCCAGCACCTATAGGCCGGTAAGGAATGAGCAGTTCTTC; CDR3aa: CASTYRPVRNEQFF
d_gene: NA; j_gene: TRBJ2-2; v_gene: TRBV7-8; abundance: NA; CDR3nt: TGTGCCAGCAGCTCCCAAGACGTGGGAGCCAGCACCGGGGAGCTGTTTTTT; CDR3aa: CASSSQDVGASTGELFF
d_gene: TRBD1; j_gene: TRBJ2-1; v_gene: TRBV29-1; abundance: NA; CDR3nt: TGCAGCGGAGGACAGGTACCCAATGAGCAGTTCTTC; CDR3aa: CSGGQVPNEQFF
d_gene: TRBD1; j_gene: TRBJ1-3; v_gene: TRBV5-1; abundance: NA; CDR3nt: TGCGCCAGCAGCTTGGGAGACAGGGGGGCAAACACCATATATTTT; CDR3aa: CASSLGDRGANTIYF
d_gene: NA; j_gene: TRBJ2-6; v_gene: TRBV16; abundance: NA; CDR3nt: TGTGCCAGCAGCCATGGCGGGGCCAACGTCCTGACTTTC; CDR3aa: CASSHGGANVLTF
d_gene: TRBD2; j_gene: TRBJ2-7; v_gene: TRBV5-8; abundance: once; CDR3nt: TGTGCCAGCAGCGTCGCTCACGCGGGAGGGTACTACGAGCAGTACTTC; CDR3aa: CASSVAHAGGYYEQYF
d_gene: NA; j_gene: TRBJ2-5; v_gene: TRBV9; abundance: NA; CDR3nt: TGTGCCAGCAGCCCCCAGTGGGGCCAAGAGACCCAGTACTTC; CDR3aa: CASSPQWGQETQYF